A selection of T cell receptor beta chains follows, all from one sample in a study of T cell responses to AZD1222 COVID-19 vaccine. Method: immunoSEQ multiplex PCR; TCRdb's copy keeps in-frame clones and lacks some. The data show around 130,000 clones, 80% to 95% seen once. Specimen: peripheral blood, collected on day 0 of AZD1222 vaccination. The receptors shown here come from an adult in good health. The CDR3 runs from the conserved cysteine through the conserved F or W. A D gene is named only where the DNA matches it firmly. Expanded clones get a size class; other rows say once, few or many, or leave the size out.

CDR3 DNA: TGTGCCAGCTCAACTCGGGGGGGTGCTGAAGCTTTCTTT; CDR3 protein: CASSTRGGAEAFF; clone size: .; J gene: TRBJ1-1; V gene: TRBV18; D gene: .
CDR3 DNA: TGCGCCAGCAGCCAGAATCAGGGGGTAGAGACCCAGTACTTC; CDR3 protein: CASSQNQGVETQYF; clone size: .; J gene: TRBJ2-5; V gene: TRBV4-1; D gene: TRBD1
CDR3 DNA: TGTGCCAGCAGCTTAGATCGCGCTAGCGGAACCGGGGAGCTGTTTTTT; CDR3 protein: CASSLDRASGTGELFF; clone size: .; J gene: TRBJ2-2; V gene: TRBV7-8; D gene: TRBD2
CDR3 DNA: TGTGCCAGCAGTGATTTTCGGGCGAGCTCCTACAATGAGCAGTTCTTC; CDR3 protein: CASSDFRASSYNEQFF; clone size: once; J gene: TRBJ2-1; V gene: TRBV25-1; D gene: .
CDR3 DNA: TGTGCCAGCAGTTTACCTCCAGAGTTTAGGGGGGTGAACACTGAAGCTTTCTTT; CDR3 protein: CASSLPPEFRGVNTEAFF; clone size: .; J gene: TRBJ1-1; V gene: TRBV28; D gene: .
CDR3 DNA: TGCGCCAGCAGCTTGAACTCGGGAAGTGGCTATGGCTACACCTTC; CDR3 protein: CASSLNSGSGYGYTF; clone size: .; J gene: TRBJ1-2; V gene: TRBV5-1; D gene: .
CDR3 DNA: TGTGCCAGTAGTATGGAGGGGCCCCAGCCCCAGCATTTT; CDR3 protein: CASSMEGPQPQHF; clone size: .; J gene: TRBJ1-5; V gene: TRBV19; D gene: .
CDR3 DNA: TGTGCCAGCAGTCACGGGACAGCCAACTCCTACGAGCAGTACTTC; CDR3 protein: CASSHGTANSYEQYF; clone size: few; J gene: TRBJ2-7; V gene: TRBV6-2/TRBV6-3; D gene: TRBD1
CDR3 DNA: TGTGCCAGCAGCTTGTCCGGCAGGACTGGGGCCAACGTCCTGACTTTC; CDR3 protein: CASSLSGRTGANVLTF; clone size: .; J gene: TRBJ2-6; V gene: TRBV5-4; D gene: .
CDR3 DNA: TGTGCCAGCAGCGTAGGGCCCTCAGATACGCAGTATTTT; CDR3 protein: CASSVGPSDTQYF; clone size: .; J gene: TRBJ2-3; V gene: TRBV9; D gene: .
CDR3 DNA: TGTGCCACCAGCAGAGAGGGACTAGCGGGAGGGCCTGACGAGACCCAGTACTTC; CDR3 protein: CATSREGLAGGPDETQYF; clone size: .; J gene: TRBJ2-5; V gene: TRBV15; D gene: TRBD2
CDR3 DNA: TGCGCCAGCAAGGGGAGCTCTAAGCGGGATAAATTCCCCACCGGGGAGCTGTTTTTT; CDR3 protein: CASKGSSKRDKFPTGELFF; clone size: .; J gene: TRBJ2-2; V gene: TRBV10-2; D gene: TRBD2
CDR3 DNA: TGTGCCAGTAGTCTTCACTCCCCCCCCTACGAGCAGTACTTC; CDR3 protein: CASSLHSPPYEQYF; clone size: .; J gene: TRBJ2-7; V gene: TRBV19; D gene: .
CDR3 DNA: TGTGCCAGCAGCGTCGGGACAGGGCTGAACACTGAAGCTTTCTTT; CDR3 protein: CASSVGTGLNTEAFF; clone size: .; J gene: TRBJ1-1; V gene: TRBV9; D gene: TRBD1
CDR3 DNA: TGTGCCAGCAACCCACAGGGGACAATGTATGGCTACACCTTC; CDR3 protein: CASNPQGTMYGYTF; clone size: .; J gene: TRBJ1-2; V gene: TRBV28; D gene: TRBD1
CDR3 DNA: TGTGCCAGCAGCGTAGATCCGGGACAGGGGGCCTATGGCTACACCTTC; CDR3 protein: CASSVDPGQGAYGYTF; clone size: once; J gene: TRBJ1-2; V gene: TRBV9; D gene: TRBD1
CDR3 DNA: TGTGCCAGCAGCGCGTTTGAGACCCAGTACTTC; CDR3 protein: CASSAFETQYF; clone size: few; J gene: TRBJ2-5; V gene: TRBV7-6; D gene: .
CDR3 DNA: TGTGCCAGCAGCTTGGGTGGACAGCCGTATGGCTACACCTTC; CDR3 protein: CASSLGGQPYGYTF; clone size: .; J gene: TRBJ1-2; V gene: TRBV5-5; D gene: .
CDR3 DNA: TGTGCCAGCAGGCGTGGGGCAAATGTAAATTCACCCCTCCACTTT; CDR3 protein: CASRRGANVNSPLHF; clone size: .; J gene: TRBJ1-6; V gene: TRBV2; D gene: .
CDR3 DNA: TGTGCCAGCAGCTTAGGGACTAGCGGGAACTACAATGAGCAGTTCTTC; CDR3 protein: CASSLGTSGNYNEQFF; clone size: .; J gene: TRBJ2-1; V gene: TRBV11-1; D gene: TRBD2
CDR3 DNA: TGTGCCAGCAGTTACGGACAGGGGTCCTATGGCTACACCTTC; CDR3 protein: CASSYGQGSYGYTF; clone size: .; J gene: TRBJ1-2; V gene: TRBV6-5; D gene: TRBD1
CDR3 DNA: TGCGCCAGCAGCTTACTAGCGGGAGGGGGTGAGCAGTACTTC; CDR3 protein: CASSLLAGGGEQYF; clone size: .; J gene: TRBJ2-7; V gene: TRBV5-1; D gene: TRBD2